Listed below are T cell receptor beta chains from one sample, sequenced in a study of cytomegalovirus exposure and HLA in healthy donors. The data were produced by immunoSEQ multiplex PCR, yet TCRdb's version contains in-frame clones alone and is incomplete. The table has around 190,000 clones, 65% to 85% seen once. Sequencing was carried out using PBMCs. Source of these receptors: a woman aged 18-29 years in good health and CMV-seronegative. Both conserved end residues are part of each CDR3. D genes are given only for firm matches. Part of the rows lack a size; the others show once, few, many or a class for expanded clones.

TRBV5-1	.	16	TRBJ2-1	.	TGCGCCAGCAGACCACTTTGGGTAGCGGAGTACAATGAGCAGTTCTTC	CASRPLWVAEYNEQFF
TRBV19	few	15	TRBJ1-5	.	TGTGCCAGTAGTGGGCGGGGGGCTAGCAATCAGCCCCAGCATTTT	CASSGRGASNQPQHF
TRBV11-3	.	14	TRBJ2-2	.	TGTGCCAGCAGCTGGGGCACGAACACCGGGGAGCTGTTTTTT	CASSWGTNTGELFF
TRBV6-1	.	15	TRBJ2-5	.	TGTGCCAGCAGCGAAGGGGCCCTGAGACAAGAGACCCAGTACTTC	CASSEGALRQETQYF
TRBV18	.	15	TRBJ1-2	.	TGTGCCAGCTCACTGCTGGAGATCGCTAACTATGGCTACACCTTC	CASSLLEIANYGYTF
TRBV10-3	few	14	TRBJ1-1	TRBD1	TGTGCCATCAGCCCGGGACAGGGGAACACTGAAGCTTTCTTT	CAISPGQGNTEAFF
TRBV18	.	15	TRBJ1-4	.	TGTGCCAGCTCACAATCTGTTGCAACTAATGAAAAACTGTTTTTT	CASSQSVATNEKLFF
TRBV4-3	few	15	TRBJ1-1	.	TGCGCCAGCAGAATATCCGGGACAACGAACACTGAAGCTTTCTTT	CASRISGTTNTEAFF
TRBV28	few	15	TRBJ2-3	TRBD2	TGTGCCAGCAGTCCGTCGGGGGGGGGCACAGATACGCAGTATTTT	CASSPSGGGTDTQYF
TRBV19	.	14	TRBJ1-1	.	TGTGCCAGTAGCCAAAGGACAAGCGACACTGAAGCTTTCTTT	CASSQRTSDTEAFF
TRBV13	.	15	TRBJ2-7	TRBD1	TGTGCCAGCAGCTGGGCCGGGACAGGGATCGACGAGCAGTACTTC	CASSWAGTGIDEQYF
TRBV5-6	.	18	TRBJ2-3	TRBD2	TGTGCCAGCAGCCCACCAGCTAGGACTAGCAGGGGCACAGATACGCAGTATTTT	CASSPPARTSRGTDTQYF
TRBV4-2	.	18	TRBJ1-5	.	TGTGCCAGCAGCCAAGGACTGTTTGTGGGGGGTAATTATCAGCCCCAGCATTTT	CASSQGLFVGGNYQPQHF
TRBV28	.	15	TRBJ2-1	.	TGTGCCAGCAGTTTAGGGGAGAGCTCCTACAATGAGCAGTTCTTC	CASSLGESSYNEQFF
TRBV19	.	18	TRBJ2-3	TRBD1	TGTGCCAGTCAGGCCGGGAAATTACAGGGGAAGGATCCAGATACGCAGTATTTT	CASQAGKLQGKDPDTQYF
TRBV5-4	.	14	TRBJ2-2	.	TGTGCCAGCAGCGGGCAGGTGGGGCCCGGGGAGCTGTTTTTT	CASSGQVGPGELFF
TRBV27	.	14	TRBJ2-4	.	TGTGCCAGCAGTAATGACTACAGGGAAAACATTCAGTACTTC	CASSNDYRENIQYF
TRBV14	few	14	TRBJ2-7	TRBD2	TGTGCCAGCAGCCATCTGGGACTAGCGAGGGAGCAGTACTTC	CASSHLGLAREQYF
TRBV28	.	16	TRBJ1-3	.	TGTGCCAGCAGTCCCTCCCCGACACACTCTGGAAACACCATATATTTT	CASSPSPTHSGNTIYF
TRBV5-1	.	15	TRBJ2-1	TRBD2	TGCGCCACTCACCTGGTTGCGGGGGGATACAATGAGCAGTTCTTC	CATHLVAGGYNEQFF
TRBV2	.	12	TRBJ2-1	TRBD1	TGTGCCAGCGACAGGGGGTACAATGAGCAGTTCTTC	CASDRGYNEQFF
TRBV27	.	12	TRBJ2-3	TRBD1	TGTGCCAGCAGTCCCGCCGGGACAGGGGAGTATTTT	CASSPAGTGEYF
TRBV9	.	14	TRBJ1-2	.	TGTGCCAGCAGCGTCACCAGGGATGGCTATGGCTACACCTTC	CASSVTRDGYGYTF
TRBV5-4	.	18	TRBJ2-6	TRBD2	TGTGCCAGCAGCTCACAGCGGGGTGGAAACTCTGGGGCCAACGTCCTGACTTTC	CASSSQRGGNSGANVLTF
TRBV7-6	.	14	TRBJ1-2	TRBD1	TGTGCCAGCAGCCCGGGACAGGGCGGCGATGGCTACACCTTC	CASSPGQGGDGYTF
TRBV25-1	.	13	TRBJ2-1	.	TGTGCCAGCAGTTTATTCCCGACAGGTGGGCAGTTCTTC	CASSLFPTGGQFF
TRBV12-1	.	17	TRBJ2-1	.	TGTGCCAGCAGCCGAAGGCCCGGGACTAGCGGGAGCCATGAGCAGTTCTTC	CASSRRPGTSGSHEQFF
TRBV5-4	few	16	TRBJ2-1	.	TGTGCCAGCAGCTTGCCTAGCCCCGGCTCCTACAATGAGCAGTTCTTC	CASSLPSPGSYNEQFF
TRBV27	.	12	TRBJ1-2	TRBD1	TGTGCCAGCAGTACAGGGGGCGATGGCTACACCTTC	CASSTGGDGYTF
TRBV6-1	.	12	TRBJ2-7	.	TGTGCCAGCAGTGAAGTCCCGTACGAGCAGTACTTC	CASSEVPYEQYF
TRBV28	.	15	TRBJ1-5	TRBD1	TGTGCCAGCAGGCCGGGACAGGGATACTATCAGCCCCAGCATTTT	CASRPGQGYYQPQHF